These 21 T cell receptor beta chains originate from one sample sequenced in a study of CD8 T cells in Susac syndrome. After extraction with the RNeasy kit, roughly 0.45 to 1 ug of the RNA was reverse transcribed using random hexamers. TCRdb ran MiXCR on the immunoSEQ multiplex PCR reads and lists one entry per CDR3 protein. In the table there are 160,000 or so distinct CDR3 sequences, 95% to 96% of which are singletons. Sequenced input: CD8+ T cells from PBMCs. Every receptor here comes from a human donor with multiple sclerosis.

The chain uses TRBV29-1 and TRBJ2-2; no clear D. This CDR3 spans 12 amino acids. V lost 5 bases, J lost 6 bases, and 10 bases lay in between. CDR1 SQVTM and CDR2 ANQGSEA come from the germline V gene. CDR3 amino acids: CSVKLQAGELFF. The CDR3 DNA follows: TGCAGCGTTAAGCTTCAGGCCGGGGAGCTGTTTTTT.

The chain is built from TRBV30 and TRBJ2-2; possibly TRBD1 for D (5 bases). Germline V gene data show CDR1 as GTSNPN and CDR2 as SVGIG (reference sequence). Trimming pared 5 bases from V and 2 bases from J, leaving 9 bases between. The CDR3 has 13 residues. The CDR3 bases are TGTGCCTGGGCCAGGGTTAACACCGGGGAGCTGTTTTTT. This gives the protein CAWARVNTGELFF.

This sequence joins TRBV12-3 or TRBV12-4 and TRBJ2-7; D is perhaps TRBD2 (6 bases). The V end was cut by 11 bases, the J end by 3 bases, with 17 bases between. The CDR3 is made up of 13 amino acids. CDR3 in amino acids: CAGPGARGYEQYV. CDR3 bases: TGTGCCGGTCCGGGAGCCCGGGGCTACGAGCAGTACGTC.

The table lists this clonotype with a count of one. J is TRBJ1-2 and V is TRBV28, with D unresolved. The length of the CDR3 is 14 residues. CDR1 is MDHEN, CDR2 SYDVKM, per germline. Trimming pared 6 bases from V and 8 bases from J, leaving 19 bases between. This CDR3 is CASRTPPGSEGYTF. The CDR3 DNA is TGTGCCAGCAGGACCCCCCCGGGATCGGAAGGCTACACCTTC.

The gene calls are TRBV5-1 and TRBJ2-7; either TRBD1 or TRBD2 may supply D (5 bases each). Per the germline V gene, CDR1 is SGHRS and CDR2 is YFSETQ. The CDR3 consists of 12 residues. Between the trimmed V and J ends, which lost 0 bases and 6 bases, there was a span of 7 bases. The CDR3 DNA follows: TGCGCCAGCAGCTTGGTTGGGGGCGAGCAGTACGTC. Translating it yields CASSLVGGEQYV.

The chain has TRBV5-6 and TRBJ2-3; TRBD2 might be the D (7 bases). This CDR3 is 15 amino acids long. Germline CDR1 reads SGHDT; CDR2 reads YYEEEE. The V end lost 4 bases, the J end lost 6 bases, and 18 bases lay between the germline ends. The CDR3 DNA reads as TGTGCCAGCAGCGGAAAACGGGGGGCCGGGGATACGCAGTATTTT. This translates into CASSGKRGAGDTQYF.

The gene calls are TRBV5-1 and TRBJ2-1; no clear D gene. Germline CDR1 SGHRS, CDR2 YFSETQ. Trimming took 0 bases from V and 4 from J, leaving 11 bases between them. There are 15 residues in the CDR3. DNA for the CDR3: TGCGCCAGCAGCTTGGATAGCAGCCTGTACAATGAGCAGTTCTTC. Translation gives CASSLDSSLYNEQFF.

This chain uses TRBV30 with TRBJ2-2; the D is unclear. CDR1 and CDR2 (germline): GTSNPN, SVGIG (reference sequence). This CDR3 region has 12 residues. CDR3 in DNA: TGTGCTCAAGGGCTAGGCCCCGGGGAGCTGTTTTTT. It is translated as CAQGLGPGELFF.

V and J are TRBV7-9 and TRBJ2-7, with D hard to call. V lost 6 bases to trimming and J lost 0 bases, with 12 bases between them. Germline V gives CDR1 SEHNR, CDR2 FQNEAQ (reference sequence). The CDR3 length is 14 residues. The CDR3 DNA follows: TGTGCCAGCAGGGGCAGGCCGAGCTCCTACGAGCAGTACTTC. It specifies CASRGRPSSYEQYF.

This chain connects TRBV9 to TRBJ1-1, with D uncertain. Germline-derived CDR1 and CDR2 are SGDLS and YYNGEE. The CDR3 extends over 12 amino acids. Trimming cost V 4 bases and J 6 bases, with 10 bases left between them. CDR3 loop: CASSHPRPEAFF. The CDR3 region has the DNA TGTGCCAGCAGCCACCCGAGGCCTGAAGCTTTCTTT.

The chain combines TRBV20-1 with TRBJ1-2, with 9 bases aligning to TRBD1. Germline CDR1 DFQATT, CDR2 SNEGSKA (reference sequence). The CDR3 loop spans 13 amino acids. Trimming removed 5 bases from V and 4 bases from J; junction bases left unmatched: 5. The CDR3 DNA reads as TGCAGTGCTGAGGACAGGGGCCGCTATGGCTACACCTTC. Its translation is CSAEDRGRYGYTF.

This clonotype occurred once. CDR3 nucleotide sequence: TGCAGCGTTGAAGACCGACTAGCGGGTACGAACACCGGGGAGCTGTTTTTT. This codes for CSVEDRLAGTNTGELFF. V is TRBV29-1 and J is TRBJ2-2; 10 positions agree with TRBD2. The CDR3 sequence is 17 residues long. V lost 0 bases, J lost 0 bases, and 4 bases stayed unmatched. Looked up from germline, CDR1 is SQVTM and CDR2 is ANQGSEA.

The J gene is TRBJ2-2, the V gene TRBV6-1; D unclear. Trimming pared 6 bases from V and 1 base from J, leaving 15 bases between. The length of the CDR3 is 16 residues. Germline lookup yields CDR1 MNHNS and CDR2 SASEGT. CDR3 nucleotides: TGTGCCAGCAGCCGAGGCCGGTATCAGAACACCGGGGAGCTGTTTTTT. Its translation: CASSRGRYQNTGELFF.

The V call is TRBV29-1, the J call TRBJ2-1; D is uncertain. Per the germline V gene, CDR1 is SQVTM and CDR2 is ANQGSEA. V gave up 5 bases and J gave up 0 bases, with 11 bases separating them. This CDR3 has 14 residues. CDR3 nucleotide sequence: TGCAGCGTTCAGACTGGAAGCTCCTACAATGAGCAGTTCTTC. Translation gives CSVQTGSSYNEQFF.

The chain links TRBV10-3 to TRBJ2-2; D is unresolved. Trimming took off 3 bases at V and 6 bases at J, with 2 bases between the two ends. This CDR3 contains 11 residues. Germline V gene sequence: CDR1 ENHRY, CDR2 SYGVKD. CDR3 in amino acids: CAISESGELFF. CDR3 nucleotide sequence: TGTGCCATCAGTGAATCCGGGGAGCTGTTTTTT.

The rearrangement links TRBV12-3 or TRBV12-4 to TRBJ1-2; D perhaps matches TRBD1 (6 bases). V was cut by 2 bases and J by 8 bases, with 12 bases left in between. CDR3 length: 13 amino acids. The CDR3 bases are TGTGCCAGCAGTTTACCACAGGGAGGGGGCTACACCTTC. Translated, it gives CASSLPQGGGYTF.

The gene calls are TRBV11-2 and TRBJ2-1, with D unresolved. The CDR3 has 15 residues. Trimming pared 1 base from V and 2 bases from J, leaving 9 bases between. CDR1 is SGHAT, CDR2 FQNNGV, per germline. CDR3 amino acids: CASSLVQYAYNEQFF. The DNA of the CDR3 is TGTGCCAGCAGCTTAGTCCAGTACGCCTACAATGAGCAGTTCTTC.

V gene TRBV7-8 combines with J gene TRBJ2-1, with D perhaps TRBD1 (5 bases). The V gene's germline CDR1 is SGHVS and CDR2 FQNEAQ. This CDR3 region has 13 residues. V gave up 4 bases and J gave up 4 bases, with 8 bases separating them. The CDR3 is CASSSTAYNEQFF. The CDR3 DNA follows: TGTGCCAGCAGCTCGACAGCATACAATGAGCAGTTCTTC.

V gene TRBV6-6 combines with J gene TRBJ2-7; D gene uncertain. This CDR3 comprises 13 residues. The ends were cut back, 4 bases at V and 3 bases at J, with 10 bases in the middle. Per germline, CDR1 MNHNY and CDR2 SVGAGI (reference sequence). CDR3 amino acids: CASSLDGFYEQYV. The DNA of the CDR3 is TGTGCCAGCAGTTTGGACGGATTCTACGAGCAGTACGTC.

The V and J genes are TRBV11-2 and TRBJ1-2; a weak D match, TRBD1 (6 bases). V was pared by 5 bases and J by 4 bases, with 14 bases between. Germline assignment: CDR1 SGHAT and CDR2 FQNNGV. This CDR3 has 14 amino acids. CDR3 in DNA: TGTGCCAGCAGCGTCTTACAGGGTGGCTATGGCTACACCTTC. Protein sequence: CASSVLQGGYGYTF.

The chain couples TRBV6-5 to TRBJ2-5; TRBD2 agrees at 7 bases. J gave up 3 bases and V 2 bases, and 12 bases lay outside the gene matches. From germline, CDR1 is MNHEY and CDR2 SVGAGI. The CDR3 is 17 residues long. This CDR3 is CASSYPKERGGKETQYF. The CDR3 DNA sequence: TGTGCCAGCAGTTACCCAAAAGAGCGGGGAGGGAAAGAGACCCAGTACTTC.